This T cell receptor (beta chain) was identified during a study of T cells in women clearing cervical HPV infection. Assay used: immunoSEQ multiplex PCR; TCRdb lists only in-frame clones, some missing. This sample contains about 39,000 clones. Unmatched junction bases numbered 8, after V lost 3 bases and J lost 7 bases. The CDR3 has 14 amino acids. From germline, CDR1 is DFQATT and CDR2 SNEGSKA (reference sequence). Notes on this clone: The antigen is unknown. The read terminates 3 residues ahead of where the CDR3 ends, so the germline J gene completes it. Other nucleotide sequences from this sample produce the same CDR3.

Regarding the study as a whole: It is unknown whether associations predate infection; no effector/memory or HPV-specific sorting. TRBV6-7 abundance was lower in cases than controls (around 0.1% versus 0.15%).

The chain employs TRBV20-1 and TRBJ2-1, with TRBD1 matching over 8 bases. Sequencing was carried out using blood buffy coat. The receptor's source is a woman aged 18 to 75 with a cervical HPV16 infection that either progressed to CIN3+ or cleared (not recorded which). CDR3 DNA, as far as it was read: TGCAGTGCTAGTTCGGGGCAGGGGGCGAATGAG. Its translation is CSASSGQGANE. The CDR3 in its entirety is CSASSGQGANEQFF.